This TCR beta chain was profiled in a study of PD-L1 blockade in urothelial cancer. Study details: Patients with male sex and bladder-origin urothelial cancer accounted for most of the roughly 29 enrolled. Blood was evaluated 3 weeks (second dose) and 6 weeks after therapy began.

General observations from the study: A pretreatment blood TCR clonality that fell below the median predicted better progression-free and overall survival.

Comment on this clone: As yet, its antigen is unknown.

Sequenced by immunoSEQ multiplex PCR; TCRdb stores in-frame clones only, minus some. The repertoire holds about 43,000 clones, with approximately 90% as singletons. The CDR3 runs 13 residues. Germline CDR1 MNHEY, CDR2 SMNVEV (reference sequence). V lost 4 bases to trimming and J lost 8 bases, with 14 bases between them. The TCR comes from an older woman with urothelial cancer. Material: PBMCs, obtained around atezolizumab (anti-PD-L1) treatment. The chain carries TRBV27 and TRBJ1-2; no reliable D call. As DNA, the CDR3 is TGTGCCAGCAGTTCTAGACTAACCCTAGGCTACACCTTC. As protein: CASSSRLTLGYTF.